The next 7 T cell receptor beta chains were all read from a single sample in a study of T cells in Graves' hyperthyroidism and ophthalmopathy. RNA transcripts were the template for amplifying TCR beta CDR3 regions. An initial round of RT-PCR targeting the TCR CDR3 relied on the HTBI primer set. TCRdb re-called the multiplex PCR reads through MiXCR, storing one row per CDR3 protein. The sample consists of 490,000 or so distinct CDR3 sequences, just under 20% of them appearing once. Sequenced material: blood. The receptors here all came from a man aged 35-49 years with Graves' ophthalmopathy.

A few counts support this clonotype. The rearrangement links TRBV29-1 to TRBJ1-1; 7 nucleotides line up with TRBD1. CDR3 length equals 13 residues. Looked up from germline, CDR1 is SQVTM and CDR2 is ANQGSEA. Unmatched junction bases numbered 8, after V lost 7 bases and J lost 3 bases. CDR3 amino acids: CSAGGGTDTEAFF. CDR3 coding DNA: TGCAGCGCAGGGGGGGGTACGGACACTGAAGCTTTCTTT.

This clonotype was picked up many times. This chain joins TRBV2 and TRBJ1-4; 7 bases match TRBD1. The CDR3 sequence is 16 residues long. The germline V gene has CDR1 SNHLY and CDR2 FYNNEI. V lost 3 bases and J lost 8; bases outside the gene matches: 12. The CDR3 protein is CASSEGADRRKEKLFF. The CDR3 DNA is TGTGCCAGCAGTGAGGGGGCGGACAGGCGGAAGGAAAAACTGTTTTTT.

This clonotype was observed a few times. The V and J genes are TRBV20-1 and TRBJ1-2, with no clear D. There are 16 residues in the CDR3. Germline assignment: CDR1 DFQATT and CDR2 SNEGSKA (reference sequence). V was clipped by 0 bases and J by 0 bases, with 14 bases between them. The CDR3 sequence is CSARDRSRVANYGYTF. As DNA, the CDR3 is TGCAGTGCTAGAGATCGGTCCCGGGTAGCTAACTATGGCTACACCTTC.

This clonotype was seen more than once but under ten times. The rearrangement joins TRBV20-1 to TRBJ2-1, with TRBD2 as a possible D gene (6 bases). This CDR3 comprises 15 residues. With 4 bases removed from V and 1 base from J, the gap between germline ends came to 14 bases. CDR1 and CDR2 from the germline V gene are DFQATT and SNEGSKA (reference sequence). The CDR3 DNA sequence: TGCAGTGCTACGCGGGATGGCGGTTCCTACAATGAGCAGTTCTTC. Translating gives CSATRDGGSYNEQFF.

This clonotype was picked up a small number of times. The chain joins TRBV29-1 to TRBJ2-1; 7 bases match TRBD2. V lost 7 bases to trimming and J lost 3 bases; unmatched junction nucleotides: 12. This CDR3 has 15 residues. CDR1 and CDR2 (germline): SQVTM, ANQGSEA. For the CDR3, the DNA is TGCAGCGCCCAAGGGATAGCGGGTGGCTACAATGAGCAGTTCTTC. It codes for CSAQGIAGGYNEQFF.

This clonotype was counted at least ten times. This sequence joins TRBV3-1 and TRBJ2-7; D gene uncertain. Germline CDR1 is LGHDT and CDR2 is YNNKEL (reference sequence). The V end lost 1 base, the J end lost 1 base, and 11 bases lay between the germline ends. The CDR3 runs to 15 residues. CDR3 nucleotide sequence: TGTGCCAGCAGCCAAGTGGCAGGTATGTCCTACGAGCAGTACTTC. Protein sequence: CASSQVAGMSYEQYF.

This clonotype was observed many times. V and J are TRBV30 and TRBJ2-2; tentatively, D is TRBD1 (5 bases). V was clipped by 2 bases and J by 7 bases, with 8 bases between them. Germline assignment: CDR1 GTSNPN and CDR2 SVGIG (reference sequence). The CDR3 consists of 12 residues. The CDR3 sequence: CAWSSQGGELFF. In DNA, the CDR3 is TGTGCCTGGAGTTCCCAGGGCGGGGAGCTGTTTTTT.